These 17 T cell receptor beta chains were sequenced from one sample in a study of T-cell reconstitution after alpha-beta-depleted transplantation in children. Unique molecular identifiers were incorporated during preparation of the TCRbeta library. One entry per CDR3 protein results from TCRdb running MiXCR on the PCR reads. Of roughly 280,000 distinct CDR3 sequences listed, roughly 11% are singletons. The specimen comprised peripheral blood, sampled 180 days after TCRalphabeta/CD19-depleted stem cell transplant. These receptors all come from a male patient aged 2 to 10 who had a stem cell transplant for chronic granulomatous disease, so the T cells may come from the graft donor.

Only a few counts were recorded for this clonotype. The CDR3 sequence is CASSPYRTSGETQYF. Written as DNA, the CDR3 is TGTGCCAGCTCACCCTATAGGACAAGCGGGGAGACCCAGTACTTC. The J gene is TRBJ2-5, the V gene TRBV18; a weak D match, TRBD2 (6 bases). The CDR3 contains 15 residues. Trimming pared 3 bases from V and 5 bases from J, leaving 16 bases between. Germline CDR1 reads KGHSH; CDR2 reads LQKENI.

The table lists this clonotype with many counts. J is TRBJ2-1 and V is TRBV4-1; TRBD2 aligns across 7 bases. There are 15 residues in the CDR3. V dropped 6 bases and J dropped 0; count of bases not matched to a gene: 5. Germline loops: CDR1 MGHRA, CDR2 YSYEKL. The CDR3 sequence: CASRLALSSYNEQFF. In DNA, the CDR3 is TGCGCCAGCAGACTAGCGTTAAGCTCCTACAATGAGCAGTTCTTC.

In this sample, this clonotype turned up many times. The V gene is TRBV3-1, the J gene TRBJ2-2; 7 bases are shared with TRBD2. The CDR3 extends over 15 amino acids. Per the germline V gene, CDR1 is LGHDT and CDR2 is YNNKEL (reference sequence). With V trimmed by 1 base and J by 5 bases, 4 bases remained unmatched. The CDR3 DNA sequence: TGTGCCAGCAGCCAAGGTCTAGCGGCAACCGGGGAGCTGTTTTTT. Its translation: CASSQGLAATGELFF.

This clonotype was observed at least ten times. V and J are TRBV12-3 or TRBV12-4 and TRBJ2-2; D gene unclear. Deletions cut 3 bases from V and 1 base from J, with 18 bases between. The CDR3 is made up of 18 amino acids. The CDR3 DNA reads as TGTGCCAGCAGTTTGCAAGCAGGAAGCGACGAGAACACCGGGGAGCTGTTTTTT. Translating it yields CASSLQAGSDENTGELFF.

This clonotype was recorded many times. The CDR3 sequence: CASSLFGGKETQYF. As DNA, the CDR3 is TGTGCCAGCAGTTTATTTGGCGGGAAAGAGACCCAGTACTTC. The rearrangement links TRBV12-3 or TRBV12-4 to TRBJ2-5; D possibly corresponds to TRBD2 (6 bases). The CDR3 spans 14 residues. The V gene lost 2 bases and the J gene lost 3 bases, with 10 bases spanning the gap.

This clonotype was observed at least ten times. V and J are TRBV5-1 and TRBJ2-1; D is tentatively TRBD1 or TRBD2 (5 bases each). CDR1 SGHRS and CDR2 YFSETQ come from the germline V gene. V was pared by 4 bases and J by 6 bases, with 20 bases between. The CDR3 is 16 amino acids. CDR3 in DNA: TGCGCCAGCAGCCTAGGGACCTCCCTTCGAGGCAATGAGCAGTTCTTC. Protein: CASSLGTSLRGNEQFF.

Regarding this clonotype: The junction does not match germline at one end; this may be a read error. V is TRBV25-1 and J is TRBJ2-3; D unclear. The germline V gene has CDR1 MGHDK and CDR2 SYGVNS. This CDR3 comprises 16 residues. CDR3 coding DNA: TGTGCCATCAGTGACCGGAGTTTCCGACAAACAGATACGCAGTATTTT. Translated: CAISDRSFRQTDTQYF.

This clonotype was picked up many times. The CDR3 DNA reads as TGCAGTGCTCCCCGGGACCCAACAGGAAAACTGTTTTTT. This encodes CSAPRDPTGKLFF. This chain links TRBV20-1 with TRBJ1-4; possible D gene TRBD1, 5 bases. This CDR3 region has 13 residues. Trimming stripped 5 bases from V and 10 bases from J, with 17 bases between. The germline V gene encodes CDR1 DFQATT and CDR2 SNEGSKA (reference sequence).

This clonotype was observed many times. The chain is built from TRBV20-1 and TRBJ2-7, with a possible D match to TRBD2 (5 bases). V lost 3 bases and J 4 bases, leaving 7 bases between the germline ends. Germline-derived CDR1 and CDR2 are DFQATT and SNEGSKA (reference sequence). The CDR3 contains 11 residues. CDR3 sequence reads: CSARTIYEQYF. CDR3 nucleotides: TGCAGTGCTAGGACTATTTACGAGCAGTACTTC.

Many counts were recorded for this clonotype. This chain connects TRBV20-1 to TRBJ2-5; 9 nucleotides line up with TRBD2. The CDR3 has 11 residues. V trimming: 5 bases; J trimming: 5 bases; junction bases outside the gene matches: 0. Germline V gene data show CDR1 as DFQATT and CDR2 as SNEGSKA (reference sequence). The CDR3 is CSAAGGETQYF. As DNA, the CDR3 is TGCAGTGCTGCGGGGGGGGAGACCCAGTACTTC.

The chain recombines TRBV20-1 with TRBJ2-3; TRBD2 agrees at 12 bases. The CDR3 contains 20 residues. Losses at the gene ends were 6 bases for V and 0 bases for J; bases not matched to a gene: 19. Germline V gene lookup returns CDR1 DFQATT and CDR2 SNEGSKA (reference sequence). CDR3 loop: CSAGFILTSGSAASTDTQYF. The CDR3 region has the DNA TGCAGTGCAGGTTTTATCCTGACTAGCGGGAGCGCGGCTAGCACAGATACGCAGTATTTT.

This clonotype has a count of ten or more. V and J are TRBV29-1 and TRBJ2-5; 12 positions match TRBD1. This CDR3 spans 14 amino acids. Germline CDR1 SQVTM, CDR2 ANQGSEA. J gave up 5 bases and V 5 bases, and 6 bases lay outside the gene matches. The CDR3 nucleotides are TGCAGCGTTACCCGGGACAGGGGGCACGAGACCCAGTACTTC. It specifies CSVTRDRGHETQYF. Using reference TRBV29-1 and TRBJ2-5 for the parts outside the CDR3, the full variable domain is SAVISQKPSRDICQRGTSLTIQCQVDSQVTMMFWYRQQPGQSLTLIATANQGSEATYESGFVIDKFPISRPNLTFSTLTVSNMSPEDSSIYLCSVTRDRGHETQYFGPGTRLLVL.

In its sample, this clonotype was seen many times. The chain couples TRBV20-1 to TRBJ1-5; D perhaps matches TRBD1 (6 bases). Germline CDR1 is DFQATT and CDR2 is SNEGSKA (reference sequence). The CDR3 runs to 16 residues. The V gene lost 6 bases and the J gene lost 2 bases, with 20 bases spanning the gap. The CDR3 DNA reads TGCAGTGCCCGAGAGGGGGGCGCGGGGGGCAATCAGCCCCAGCATTTT. Amino acids: CSAREGGAGGNQPQHF.

In this sample, this clonotype turned up many times. The V and J genes are TRBV15 and TRBJ2-3, with a tentative D call TRBD2 (6 bases). Between the trimmed V and J ends, which lost 0 bases and 7 bases, there was a span of 17 bases. Looked up from germline, CDR1 is LNHNV and CDR2 is YYDKDF (reference sequence). The CDR3 has 16 residues. As DNA, the CDR3 is TGTGCCACCAGCAGAGATCCCGGGAGCGCCCAAAATACGCAGTATTTT. Its translation is CATSRDPGSAQNTQYF. Supplemented by reference TRBV15 and TRBJ2-3, the full variable domain reads DAMVIQNPRYQVTQFGKPVTLSCSQTLNHNVMYWYQQKSSQAPKLLFHYYDKDFNNEADTPDNFQSRRPNTSFCFLDIRSPGLGDTAMYLCATSRDPGSAQNTQYFGPGTRLTVL.

This clonotype was recorded many times. V usage is TRBV12-3 or TRBV12-4 and J usage is TRBJ2-5; 7 bases map to TRBD2. After removal of 6 bases from V and 6 bases from J, the junction contained 7 bases not matched to a gene. The CDR3 is made up of 13 amino acids. CDR3 in amino acids: CASRPTGLKTQYF. In DNA, the CDR3 is TGTGCCAGCAGACCAACGGGACTAAAGACCCAGTACTTC.

This clonotype has ten or more counts. The J gene is TRBJ2-2, the V gene TRBV5-1; no clear D. Germline V gene data show CDR1 as SGHRS and CDR2 as YFSETQ. This CDR3 is 14 amino acids long. The V and J ends lost 2 bases and 3 bases respectively, with 8 bases between them. The CDR3 DNA reads TGCGCCAGCAGCTTCGTAGGGTACACCGGGGAGCTGTTTTTT. Its protein product is CASSFVGYTGELFF.

This clonotype was observed at least ten times. This chain uses TRBV20-1 with TRBJ2-7; 12 bases match TRBD2. Germline lookup yields CDR1 DFQATT and CDR2 SNEGSKA (reference sequence). The CDR3 is 17 residues long. With V trimmed by 0 bases and J by 6 bases, 12 bases remained unmatched. The CDR3 loop is CSARDGGLAGSQVEQYF. The CDR3, as DNA: TGCAGTGCTAGAGATGGAGGACTAGCGGGAAGTCAGGTCGAGCAGTACTTC.